This TCR beta chain was sequenced in a study of shared T cell receptors in the human thymus. This CDR3 has 18 amino acids. Trimming left V 5 bases short and J 4 bases short, with 24 bases between. Looked up from germline, CDR1 is SGHNT and CDR2 is YENEEA. This clone was recorded a few times. TCRdb's table, derived via immunoSEQ multiplex PCR, lists solely in-frame clones and lacks some. Here the sample spans approximately 660,000 clones, 88% being singletons. The data were also submitted as part of a second study, on human thymus T cells. That source notes: V and J genes seemed to be used with bias in thymic and blood repertoires.

The source of this sequence is a boy less than two years old with a congenital heart defect. The specimen sequenced was thymocytes. The V call is TRBV11-3, the J call TRBJ2-1; D is possibly TRBD2 (6 bases). DNA for the CDR3: TGTGCCAGCAGCCGGGACCCCCGTTTTGGGCGGGGTTACAATGAGCAGTTCTTC. Protein product: CASSRDPRFGRGYNEQFF.